Listed below are T cell receptor beta chains from one sample, sequenced in a study of blood T cell repertoires in COVID-19. Method: immunoSEQ multiplex PCR; TCRdb's copy keeps in-frame clones and lacks some. The repertoire holds a few hundred thousand clones, with roughly 90% as singletons. Sequenced: peripheral blood. The source is a man aged 40-50 years with acute or convalescent COVID-19. Each CDR3 is given with its conserved first and last residue. The order of the fields is CDR3 protein, CDR3 DNA, D gene, clone size, J gene, V gene. The D gene is left open where the match is weak. Some rows mark clone size as missing; the rest say once, few, many or name a class of expanded clone.

CASSEPAGGTDTQYF,TGTGCCAGCAGTGAACCCGCAGGGGGGACAGATACGCAGTATTTT,NA,few,TRBJ2-3,TRBV6-4
CASSLGLAESTDTQYF,TGTGCCAGCAGCTTAGGTCTAGCGGAGAGCACAGATACGCAGTATTTT,TRBD2,once,TRBJ2-3,TRBV11-3
CASMKAGESNEQFF,TGTGCCAGCATGAAGGCAGGGGAATCCAATGAGCAGTTCTTC,NA,NA,TRBJ2-1,TRBV28
CASSSRGEGTNEKLFF,TGTGCCAGCAGTTCGAGGGGGGAGGGGACGAATGAAAAACTGTTTTTT,NA,NA,TRBJ1-4,TRBV13
CASSLSGTGDQPQHF,TGTGCCAGCAGCTTAAGTGGGACAGGGGATCAGCCCCAGCATTTT,TRBD1,NA,TRBJ1-5,TRBV7-9
CASSQGSVAGGTDTQYF,TGTGCCAGCAGCCAAGGCTCTGTAGCGGGGGGCACAGATACGCAGTATTTT,TRBD2,NA,TRBJ2-3,TRBV4-2
CASTPRGSGYEQYF,TGTGCCAGCACCCCTCGGGGTAGCGGCTACGAGCAGTACTTC,NA,NA,TRBJ2-7,TRBV5-4
CASSLPTSGRAYSSGELFF,TGCGCCAGCAGCTTGCCGACTAGCGGGAGGGCCTACTCTTCCGGGGAGCTGTTTTTT,TRBD2,NA,TRBJ2-2,TRBV5-1
CASRPGQGNSPLHF,TGTGCCAGCAGGCCGGGACAGGGTAATTCACCCCTCCACTTT,NA,NA,TRBJ1-6,TRBV21-1
CASRGTVTYNSPLHF,TGCGCCAGCAGAGGGACAGTCACCTATAATTCACCCCTCCACTTT,TRBD1,NA,TRBJ1-6,TRBV5-1
CASRPRTGYGYTF,TGTGCCAGCAGACCGCGGACAGGGTACGGCTACACCTTC,TRBD1,NA,TRBJ1-2,TRBV28
CASSQPTEAEAFF,TGTGCCAGCAGCCAGCCGACAGAAGCTGAAGCTTTCTTT,NA,NA,TRBJ1-1,TRBV16
CASSLDGQGTEAFF,TGTGCCAGCAGCCTTGACGGACAGGGCACTGAAGCTTTCTTT,TRBD1,few,TRBJ1-1,TRBV7-9
CASTPAGGANVLTF,TGTGCCAGCACCCCGGCAGGCGGGGCCAACGTCCTGACTTTC,NA,NA,TRBJ2-6,TRBV7-9
CASSYSGVGEQFF,TGTGCCAGCAGTTACAGCGGGGTTGGCGAGCAGTTCTTC,TRBD2,NA,TRBJ2-1,TRBV6-2/TRBV6-3
CASSRGGSSDTQYF,TGTGCCAGCAGTCGCGGCGGGAGTTCAGATACGCAGTATTTT,TRBD2,once,TRBJ2-3,TRBV28
CASSWGTDQGEKLFF,TGCGCCAGCAGCTGGGGGACAGACCAGGGGGAAAAACTGTTTTTT,TRBD1,NA,TRBJ1-4,TRBV5-1